A single sample is the source of the 26 T cell receptor beta chains below, sequenced in a study of blood T cell repertoires in COVID-19. Repertoires were generated with immunoSEQ multiplex PCR, while TCRdb's copy carries only in-frame clones and drops some. The table lists around 70,000 clones, 75% to 85% of them singletons. The sequencing sample was made of peripheral blood. The receptor source for this set is a human donor in a cohort sampled during active COVID-19.

The V gene is TRBV4-1, the J gene TRBJ2-5; TRBD2 matches 8 bases. CDR3 length equals 16 residues. CDR1 is MGHRA, CDR2 YSYEKL, per germline. J gave up 3 bases and V 0 bases, and 6 bases lay outside the gene matches. The CDR3 protein is CASSQEWRGVKETQYF. The CDR3 DNA reads TGCGCCAGCAGCCAAGAATGGCGGGGGGTGAAAGAGACCCAGTACTTC.

This rearrangement joins TRBV30 to TRBJ2-6, with a weak D call TRBD2 (6 bases). The CDR3 has 14 amino acids. Trimming took 3 bases from V and 3 from J, leaving 9 bases between them. The germline V gene has CDR1 GTSNPN and CDR2 SVGIG (reference sequence). CDR3 in amino acids: CAWSRGGGANVLTF. CDR3 bases: TGTGCCTGGAGCCGGGGAGGTGGGGCCAACGTCCTGACTTTC.

This clone is termed medium-sized. The V call is TRBV30, the J call TRBJ1-2; 11 bases are a match to TRBD1. V shed 5 bases, J shed 6 bases, and the junction held 2 bases outside the gene matches. The CDR3 runs to 12 residues. Looked up from germline, CDR1 is GTSNPN and CDR2 is SVGIG (reference sequence). CDR3 bases: TGTGCCTGGGGACAGGGGGCGGATGGCTACACCTTC. It codes for CAWGQGADGYTF.

The chain has TRBV2 and TRBJ1-1; possible D gene TRBD1, 5 bases. CDR3 size: 15 residues. Trimming took off 4 bases at V and 5 bases at J, with 17 bases between the two ends. Germline CDR1 and CDR2: SNHLY and FYNNEI. DNA for the CDR3: TGTGCCAGCAGTGGTCAGGGAGGGAGAGAAACTGAAGCTTTCTTT. This encodes CASSGQGGRETEAFF.

The V call is TRBV5-1, the J call TRBJ2-5; TRBD1 might be the D (5 bases). The CDR3 has 15 amino acids. Between the trimmed V and J ends, which lost 7 bases and 2 bases, there was a span of 18 bases. Germline V gene sequence: CDR1 SGHRS, CDR2 YFSETQ. This chain's CDR3 is CASQLPRGGQETQYF. The CDR3 nucleotides are TGCGCCAGCCAATTACCAAGGGGCGGACAAGAGACCCAGTACTTC.

This chain connects TRBV20-1 to TRBJ2-1, with D perhaps TRBD2 (6 bases). Trimming stripped 3 bases from V and 3 bases from J, with 18 bases between. CDR3 length: 16 amino acids. Germline CDR1 reads DFQATT; CDR2 reads SNEGSKA (reference sequence). The CDR3 sequence is CSASPPGTGRYNEQFF. The CDR3 DNA reads as TGCAGTGCTAGTCCTCCCGGGACTGGCCGCTACAATGAGCAGTTCTTC.

The genes are TRBV19 and TRBJ2-7, with 12 bases that match TRBD2. Germline V gene lookup returns CDR1 LNHDA and CDR2 SQIVND (reference sequence). This CDR3 contains 17 residues. Germline trimming cut 3 bases from V and 3 bases from J; bases unmatched to any gene: 9. The CDR3 DNA follows: TGTGCCAGTAGTATGCGAGGTGGGACTAGCGGGTACTACGAGCAGTACTTC. It encodes CASSMRGGTSGYYEQYF.

The chain links TRBV3-1 (or the pseudogene TRBV3-2) to TRBJ2-7, with 8 positions matching TRBD2. The length of the CDR3 is 15 residues. Germline trimming cut 1 base from V and 1 base from J; bases unmatched to any gene: 3. Germline V lookup: CDR1 LGHDT, CDR2 YNNKEL (reference sequence). CDR3 bases: TGTGCCAGCAGCCAAGGTGCTAGCGGGTCCTACGAGCAGTACTTC. Translating it yields CASSQGASGSYEQYF.

V usage is TRBV28 and J usage is TRBJ2-7; D is ambiguous. V was clipped by 6 bases and J by 4 bases, with 7 bases between them. Germline values: CDR1 MDHEN, CDR2 SYDVKM. The CDR3 length is 11 residues. The chain's CDR3 is CASRSLYEQYF. In DNA, the CDR3 is TGTGCCAGCAGGAGTTTGTACGAGCAGTACTTC.

This chain connects TRBV12-2 to TRBJ2-6; TRBD2, the table's D call, lacks a check against the DNA. TRBV12-2 is tagged as a pseudogene. The CDR3 is 19 amino acids. The CDR3: CASRYGSLFGSSGANVLTF. The CDR3 region has the DNA TGTGCAAGTCGCTACGGATCTCTCTTCGGGTCCTCTGGGGCCAACGTCCTGACTTTC.

A few counts support this clone. The genes are TRBV6-5 and TRBJ1-5; no clear D. The CDR3 has 12 amino acids. V dropped 8 bases and J dropped 6 bases, with 11 bases sitting between them. CDR1 MNHEY and CDR2 SVGAGI come from the germline V gene. As DNA, the CDR3 is TGTGCCAGCTCCCTCCGGGGTCAGCCCCAGCATTTT. This codes for CASSLRGQPQHF.

This clone was counted a single time. This chain joins TRBV18 and TRBJ2-1; 16 nucleotides align to TRBD2. V lost 3 bases, J lost 6 bases, and 5 bases stayed unmatched. Germline V gene sequence: CDR1 KGHSH, CDR2 LQKENI. This CDR3 contains 17 residues. CDR3 nucleotide sequence: TGTGCCAGCTCACCGCCCGGGACTAGCGGGAGGGCCAATGAGCAGTTCTTC. Translation: CASSPPGTSGRANEQFF.

This clone was counted a few times. V gene TRBV5-1 combines with J gene TRBJ2-7, with 9 positions matching TRBD1. The CDR3 has 15 residues. J lost 2 bases, V lost 4 bases, and 7 bases had no gene match. Germline V gene lookup returns CDR1 SGHRS and CDR2 YFSETQ. The CDR3 region has the DNA TGCGCCAGCAGCCAGGGACAGGGCTCAACCTACGAGCAGTACTTC. This translates into CASSQGQGSTYEQYF.

In this sample, this clone turned up once. The rearrangement uses TRBV9 and TRBJ2-7, with 7 bases fitting TRBD2. V shed 2 bases, J shed 0 bases, and the junction held 2 bases outside the gene matches. Germline CDR1 reads SGDLS; CDR2 reads YYNGEE. This CDR3 contains 14 residues. This chain's CDR3 is CASSVSGVSYEQYF. The CDR3, as DNA: TGTGCCAGCAGCGTCAGCGGGGTCTCCTACGAGCAGTACTTC.

This clone came up once. The CDR3 coding sequence is TGTGCCAGTAGTTTACAGACAGCCTCTAATGAAAAACTGTTTTTT. Encoded protein: CASSLQTASNEKLFF. V is TRBV19 and J is TRBJ1-4; a possible D gene is TRBD1 (5 bases). Trimming pared 5 bases from V and 3 bases from J, leaving 13 bases between. Germline V gene data show CDR1 as LNHDA and CDR2 as SQIVND (reference sequence). The CDR3 runs 15 residues.

The rearrangement uses TRBV20-1 and TRBJ2-7, with 8 nucleotides matching TRBD2. The length of the CDR3 is 14 residues. Trimming cost V 3 bases and J 5 bases; bases outside gene matches: 9. Germline values: CDR1 DFQATT, CDR2 SNEGSKA (reference sequence). The chain's CDR3 is CSASSGRALNEQYF. The CDR3 nucleotides are TGCAGTGCTAGTTCCGGGAGGGCCTTGAACGAGCAGTACTTC.

This chain connects TRBV5-1 to TRBJ1-3; D remains ambiguous. Germline V gene lookup returns CDR1 SGHRS and CDR2 YFSETQ. V gave up 0 bases and J gave up 1 base, with 8 bases separating them. The CDR3 covers 15 residues. The CDR3 sequence is CASSLEGESGNTIYF. The CDR3 coding sequence is TGCGCCAGCAGCTTGGAAGGAGAGTCTGGAAACACCATATATTTT.

The rearrangement links TRBV4-1 to TRBJ1-4, with unresolved D. The germline CDR1 and CDR2 sequences are MGHRA and YSYEKL. V was cut by 1 base and J by 0 bases, with 9 bases left in between. The CDR3 totals 16 residues. CDR3 sequence reads: CASSQVGRTTNEKLFF. In nucleotides, the CDR3 is TGCGCCAGCAGCCAAGTGGGCCGAACAACTAATGAAAAACTGTTTTTT.

This clone is a singleton in its sample. This sequence joins TRBV19 and TRBJ1-1, with 8 bases that match TRBD1. The trim removed 8 bases at V and 3 bases at J, leaving 11 bases unmatched. Looked up from germline, CDR1 is LNHDA and CDR2 is SQIVND (reference sequence). This CDR3 is built from 15 residues. The CDR3 is CASGDRGRGDTEAFF. CDR3 DNA: TGTGCCAGTGGTGACAGGGGAAGGGGTGACACTGAAGCTTTCTTT.

J is TRBJ2-7 and V is TRBV19; D is undetermined. The CDR3 is 15 residues long. The germline V gene encodes CDR1 LNHDA and CDR2 SQIVND (reference sequence). The ends were cut back, 6 bases at V and 2 bases at J, with 17 bases in the middle. CDR3 sequence: CASRQWARPPYEQYF. As DNA, the CDR3 is TGTGCCAGTAGGCAATGGGCCAGGCCCCCCTACGAGCAGTACTTC.

V is TRBV5-6 and J is TRBJ2-7; 7 nucleotides line up with TRBD2. Germline assignment: CDR1 SGHDT and CDR2 YYEEEE. There are 15 residues in the CDR3. Germline trimming cut 6 bases from V and 2 bases from J; bases unmatched to any gene: 11. The CDR3 bases are TGTGCCAGCACCTCAACTCAGCGGGGAGCCTACGAGCAGTACTTC. It encodes CASTSTQRGAYEQYF.

V is TRBV2 and J is TRBJ2-2; D might be TRBD2 (6 bases). The germline V and J ends were trimmed by 3 bases and 1 base, with 9 bases remaining between them. CDR1 SNHLY and CDR2 FYNNEI come from the germline V gene. CDR3 length: 15 amino acids. The CDR3 is CASSEAGRNTGELFF. CDR3 bases: TGTGCCAGCAGTGAGGCGGGGCGGAACACCGGGGAGCTGTTTTTT.

This clone was seen at least ten times. The chain's CDR3 is CASSQEPSGKGYEQYF. For the CDR3, the DNA is TGCGCCAGCAGCCAAGAGCCTAGCGGGAAAGGATACGAGCAGTACTTC. The chain couples TRBV4-3 to TRBJ2-7; TRBD2 aligns across 9 bases. The CDR3 runs to 16 residues. V was clipped by 0 bases and J by 4 bases; unmatched bases: 7. Germline CDR1 and CDR2: LGHNA and YSLEER.

In this sample, this clone turned up once. Its ends do not fully match the called genes, so a read error is possible. The chain employs TRBV29-1 and TRBJ2-7; no clear D gene. This CDR3 contains 12 residues. Looked up from germline, CDR1 is SQVTM and CDR2 is ANQGSEA. DNA for the CDR3: TGCAGAGAGAGGCACGCAACCTACGAACAGTACTTC. It codes for CRERHATYEQYF.

The chain uses TRBV29-1 and TRBJ1-1; TRBD1 aligns across 8 bases. Per the germline V gene, CDR1 is SQVTM and CDR2 is ANQGSEA. Trimming cost V 6 bases and J 5 bases; bases outside gene matches: 11. The CDR3 length is 14 residues. CDR3 nucleotides: TGCAGCGTGGAGAAACAGGGGGGGAGGACTGAAGCTTTCTTT. It translates to CSVEKQGGRTEAFF.

A single count supports this clone. Within the sample, other DNA sequences also encode this same CDR3. The chain employs TRBV4-1 and TRBJ2-7; TRBD2 aligns across 8 bases. The CDR3 has 14 residues. After removal of 0 bases from V and 3 bases from J, the junction contained 1 base not matched to a gene. The germline gives CDR1 MGHRA, CDR2 YSYEKL. The DNA of the CDR3 is TGCGCCAGCAGCCAAGAGCTAGCGGGCTACGAGCAGTACTTC. Its protein is CASSQELAGYEQYF.